This TCR beta chain is from a study of identical twins. Broader study findings: Part of the zero-insertion signal could reflect confounding by invariant MAIT and iNKT cells. Fewer insertions were carried by abundant cord blood beta clonotypes, but none was seen in memory repertoires.

Template switching added a universal primer site; cDNA carried unique molecular identifiers. TCRdb independently ran MiXCR on the 5' RACE reads; one entry per CDR3 protein. Of 460,000 or so distinct CDR3 sequences listed, about 14% are singletons. Note on this clonotype: Its specificity is unknown.

Trimming shortened V by 4 bases and J by 12 bases, and 18 bases separated the two germline ends. There are 13 residues in the CDR3. Germline V gene data show CDR1 as MNHNS and CDR2 as SASEGT. These data were also reused for a study on yellow fever vaccine responses in identical twins.

Sequences were obtained from CD4+ T cells sorted from blood. This receptor was obtained from a woman between 18 and 29 years old in good health. V is TRBV6-1 and J is TRBJ2-5; D is ambiguous. CDR3 loop: CASSGEKGPRKYF. The DNA of the CDR3 is TGTGCCAGCAGTGGGGAAAAAGGGCCCCGCAAGTACTTC.